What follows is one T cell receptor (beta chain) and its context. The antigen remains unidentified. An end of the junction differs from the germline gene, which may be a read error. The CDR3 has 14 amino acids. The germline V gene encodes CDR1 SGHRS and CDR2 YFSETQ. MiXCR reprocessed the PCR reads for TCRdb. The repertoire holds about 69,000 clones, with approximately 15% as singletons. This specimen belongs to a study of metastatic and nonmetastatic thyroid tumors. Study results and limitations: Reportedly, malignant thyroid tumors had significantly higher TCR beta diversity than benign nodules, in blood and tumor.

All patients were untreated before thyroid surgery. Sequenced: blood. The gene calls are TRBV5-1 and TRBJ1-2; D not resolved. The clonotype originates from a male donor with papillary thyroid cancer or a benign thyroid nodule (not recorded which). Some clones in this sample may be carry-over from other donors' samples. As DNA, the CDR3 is TGCGCTAGCAGCCCCGCCGAGGGTAACTATGGCTACACCTTC. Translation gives CASSPAEGNYGYTF.